The 25 T cell receptor beta chains reported below all come from one sample, sequenced in a study of cytomegalovirus exposure and HLA in healthy donors. PCR amplification relied on 60 Vbeta primers (plus 13 Jbeta primers). This table comes from immunoSEQ multiplex PCR, and its TCRdb copy is limited to in-frame clones, with some not included. The table lists 45,000 to 60,000 clones, with 6% to 7.5% in the top ten. Material for sequencing was PBMCs. Source of these receptors: a woman in her forties in good health and CMV-seronegative.

This sequence joins TRBV18 and TRBJ1-2; the match to TRBD1 covers 7 bases. Germline V gene lookup returns CDR1 KGHSH and CDR2 LQKENI. V was pared by 3 bases and J by 2 bases, with 6 bases of the junction left unmatched. The CDR3 sequence is 15 residues long. The CDR3 DNA sequence: TGTGCCAGCTCACCCCGGGGGACAGTCAACTATGGCTACACCTTC. Translating gives CASSPRGTVNYGYTF.

This chain links TRBV4-2 with TRBJ2-7, with 12 bases aligning to TRBD2. Germline assignment: CDR1 LGHNA and CDR2 YNFKEQ. V dropped 3 bases and J dropped 5; count of bases not matched to a gene: 11. The CDR3 covers 17 residues. Here the CDR3 DNA reads TGTGCCAGCAGCCACCTCCAAGGACTAGCGGGGACCCACGAGCAGTACTTC. Residues: CASSHLQGLAGTHEQYF.

The chain couples TRBV6-5 to TRBJ2-7; TRBD1 matches at 9 bases. This CDR3 region has 16 residues. Trimming removed 0 bases from V and 2 bases from J; junction bases left unmatched: 5. Germline V CDR1 and CDR2: MNHEY, SVGAGI. The DNA of the CDR3 is TGTGCCAGCAGTTACTCGAGGGGACAGGGCACCTACGAGCAGTACTTC. This encodes CASSYSRGQGTYEQYF.

The CDR3 DNA is TGTGCCAGCACCTTGGGGGAGGGGACCGGGTATGGCTACACCTTC. Protein product: CASTLGEGTGYGYTF. The chain couples TRBV7-9 to TRBJ1-2, with a possible D match to TRBD1 (5 bases). V shed 7 bases and J shed 5 bases, with 20 bases lying between them. The CDR3 sequence is 15 residues long. Germline V lookup: CDR1 SEHNR, CDR2 FQNEAQ (reference sequence).

V usage is TRBV19 and J usage is TRBJ1-1; 9 bases match TRBD1. V dropped 10 bases and J dropped 8; count of bases not matched to a gene: 11. CDR3 length equals 13 residues. Germline CDR1 is LNHDA and CDR2 is SQIVND (reference sequence). The CDR3 coding sequence is TGTGCCACCATACGGGACAGGGCTAGCGAAGCTTTCTTT. This encodes CATIRDRASEAFF.

The V call is TRBV27, the J call TRBJ1-6, with a tentative D call TRBD1 (6 bases). V lost 5 bases to trimming and J lost 2 bases, with 16 bases between them. The length of the CDR3 is 17 residues. The germline gives CDR1 MNHEY, CDR2 SMNVEV (reference sequence). The CDR3 region has the DNA TGTGCCAGCAGTCGGGCCGCGGGGGGGCCCTATAATTCACCCCTCCACTTT. This encodes CASSRAAGGPYNSPLHF.

V gene TRBV7-2 combines with J gene TRBJ2-1, with D perhaps matching TRBD2 (5 bases). This CDR3 contains 15 residues. Germline V gives CDR1 SGHTA, CDR2 FQGNSA. Trimming shortened V by 1 base and J by 5 bases, and 12 bases separated the two germline ends. The DNA for the CDR3 is TGTGCCAGCAGCTTAGGCAGGAACGGGGACAATGAGCAGTTCTTC. This gives the protein CASSLGRNGDNEQFF.

The chain has TRBV6-4 and TRBJ2-2; TRBD1 matches 10 bases. Trimming removed 3 bases from V and 5 bases from J; junction bases left unmatched: 3. The CDR3 totals 15 residues. Germline V gene lookup returns CDR1 MRHNA and CDR2 SNTAGT. CDR3 residues: CASSEQGQGTGELFF. The DNA of the CDR3 is TGTGCCAGCAGTGAACAGGGACAGGGGACCGGGGAGCTGTTTTTT.

Concerning this clone itself: At one end the junction does not follow the germline gene, possibly because of a read error. J is TRBJ2-7 and V is TRBV27, with D possibly being TRBD2 (5 bases). The length of the CDR3 is 16 residues. Germline V gives CDR1 MNHEY, CDR2 SMNVEV (reference sequence). The CDR3 nucleotides are TGTGCCACCAGTTGGCCCCGGGGAGAGGGTCTCTACGAGCAGTACTTC. It yields the protein CATSWPRGEGLYEQYF.

The rearrangement uses TRBV4-3 and TRBJ1-3, with D tentatively TRBD1 (5 bases). This CDR3 has 16 amino acids. The germline gives CDR1 LGHNA, CDR2 YSLEER. Deletions cut 0 bases from V and 0 bases from J, with 9 bases between. For the CDR3, the DNA is TGCGCCAGCAGCCAAGATCGGACAAACTCTGGAAACACCATATATTTT. Encoded protein: CASSQDRTNSGNTIYF.

This chain joins TRBV28 and TRBJ2-1; TRBD2 aligns across 7 bases. CDR1 MDHEN and CDR2 SYDVKM come from the germline V gene. V shed 6 bases and J 3 bases; nucleotides not matched to a gene: 11. The CDR3 is 16 amino acids. CDR3: CASSRRGSSGYNEQFF. CDR3 DNA sequence: TGTGCCAGCAGCCGAAGAGGGTCTAGCGGCTACAATGAGCAGTTCTTC.

The chain recombines TRBV30 with TRBJ1-4; 7 nucleotides line up with TRBD1. V was pared by 4 bases and J by 6 bases, with 8 bases of the junction left unmatched. CDR1 and CDR2 from the germline V gene are GTSNPN and SVGIG (reference sequence). This CDR3 contains 14 residues. In nucleotides, the CDR3 is TGTGCCTGGACCCGACAGGGAGGATATGAAAAACTGTTTTTT. Encoded protein: CAWTRQGGYEKLFF.

The V and J genes are TRBV19 and TRBJ2-7; 11 positions agree with TRBD2. This CDR3 spans 15 amino acids. Germline V gene sequence: CDR1 LNHDA, CDR2 SQIVND (reference sequence). With 5 bases clipped from V and 2 bases from J, the junction kept 5 bases outside the gene matches. CDR3 protein: CASSGPGLAAYEQYF. DNA for the CDR3: TGTGCCAGTAGTGGGCCGGGACTAGCGGCCTACGAGCAGTACTTC.

The rearrangement joins TRBV5-1 to TRBJ2-5; 7 bases map to TRBD2. Germline assignment: CDR1 SGHRS and CDR2 YFSETQ. The CDR3 spans 13 residues. J lost 3 bases, V lost 5 bases, and 4 bases had no gene match. CDR3 protein: CASRWSGEETQYF. Here the CDR3 DNA reads TGCGCCAGCAGATGGAGCGGGGAAGAGACCCAGTACTTC.

CDR3 nucleotide sequence: TGTGCCAGCAGCTCCACAGGGGAGCTTAATGAAAAACTGTTTTTT. Protein product: CASSSTGELNEKLFF. The rearrangement links TRBV7-9 to TRBJ1-4; 7 positions agree with TRBD1. This CDR3 is 15 amino acids long. V dropped 4 bases and J dropped 4; count of bases not matched to a gene: 6. CDR1 is SEHNR and CDR2 is FQNEAQ in the germline V gene (reference sequence). The complete variable domain, with remaining parts taken from reference TRBV7-9 and TRBJ1-4, reads DTGVSQNPRHKITKRGQNVTFRCDPISEHNRLYWYRQTLGQGPEFLTYFQNEAQLEKSRLLSDRFSAERPKGSFSTLEIQRTEQGDSAMYLCASSSTGELNEKLFFGSGTQLSVL.

The rearrangement joins TRBV19 to TRBJ1-2; D is undetermined. Germline CDR1 and CDR2: LNHDA and SQIVND (reference sequence). Deletions cut 5 bases from V and 6 bases from J, with 13 bases between. The CDR3 spans 13 residues. The CDR3 is CASSLGTVNGYTF. The CDR3 DNA reads TGTGCCAGTAGTCTAGGAACAGTTAATGGCTACACCTTC.

The chain couples TRBV5-1 to TRBJ1-2; D is perhaps TRBD1 (5 bases). The CDR3 sequence is 15 residues long. V was trimmed by 0 bases and J by 2 bases, leaving 11 bases between them. CDR1 is SGHRS and CDR2 is YFSETQ in the germline V gene. CDR3 sequence reads: CASSLDPRVNYGYTF. The CDR3, as DNA: TGCGCCAGCAGCTTGGATCCCAGGGTCAACTATGGCTACACCTTC.

This chain uses TRBV19 with TRBJ1-6, with D uncertain. The CDR3 totals 14 residues. V was clipped by 3 bases and J by 1 base, with 4 bases between them. The V gene's germline CDR1 is LNHDA and CDR2 SQIVND (reference sequence). The CDR3 DNA is TGTGCCAGTAGTATTTTATCCTATAATTCACCCCTCCACTTT. This translates into CASSILSYNSPLHF.

The chain couples TRBV19 to TRBJ2-7, with 10 positions matching TRBD1. The CDR3 has 14 residues. Germline values: CDR1 LNHDA, CDR2 SQIVND (reference sequence). The ends lost 5 bases at V and 7 bases at J; junction bases unmatched: 8. The CDR3 spells CASSFGTGAGEQYF. The DNA for the CDR3 is TGTGCCAGTAGTTTCGGGACAGGGGCTGGGGAGCAGTACTTC.

For the CDR3, the DNA is TGTGCCTGGAGTGGCGGACTAGCGGACTCCTACGAGCAGTACTTC. It yields the protein CAWSGGLADSYEQYF. The rearrangement uses TRBV30 and TRBJ2-7; 10 nucleotides align to TRBD2. CDR1 GTSNPN and CDR2 SVGIG come from the germline V gene (reference sequence). The CDR3 sequence is 15 residues long. With V trimmed by 1 base and J by 0 bases, 3 bases remained unmatched. The whole variable domain, filled in from reference TRBV30 and TRBJ2-7, reads SQTIHQWPATLVQPVGSPLSLECTVEGTSNPNLYWYRQAAGRGLQLLFYSVGIGQISSEVPQNLSASRPQDRQFILSSKKLLLSDSGFYLCAWSGGLADSYEQYFGPGTRLTVT.

Comment on this clone: This same CDR3 is encoded by further DNA sequences in the sample. CDR3 residues: CASSLDSYNSPLHF. Here the CDR3 DNA reads TGCGCCAGCAGCCTGGACAGCTATAATTCACCCCTCCACTTT. J is TRBJ1-6 and V is TRBV5-1; maybe TRBD1 (6 bases). Deletions cut 4 bases from V and 3 bases from J, with 8 bases between. Germline V lookup: CDR1 SGHRS, CDR2 YFSETQ. The CDR3 spans 14 residues.

The rearrangement joins TRBV9 to TRBJ2-5; TRBD2 might be the D (8 bases). Trimming removed 0 bases at V and 5 bases at J, with 17 bases between. The CDR3 has 16 residues. CDR1 is SGDLS, CDR2 YYNGEE, per germline. CDR3 residues: CASSVDEVAGQETQYF. The CDR3 DNA follows: TGTGCCAGCAGCGTAGACGAGGTAGCGGGACAGGAGACCCAGTACTTC. Looking up the rest from reference TRBV9 and TRBJ2-5 gives the full variable domain: DSGVTQTPKHLITATGQRVTLRCSPRSGDLSVYWYQQSLDQGLQFLIQYYNGEERAKGNILERFSAQQFPDLHSELNLSSLELGDSALYFCASSVDEVAGQETQYFGPGTRLLVL.

This rearrangement joins TRBV18 to TRBJ2-4, with TRBD2 matching 7 bases. Germline CDR1 and CDR2: KGHSH and LQKENI. The trim removed 2 bases at V and 7 bases at J, leaving 14 bases unmatched. The CDR3 loop spans 17 amino acids. CDR3 nucleotides: TGTGCCAGCTCACCAAGAGCATCTGCGGGAGAGTCGAACATTCAGTACTTC. Protein: CASSPRASAGESNIQYF.

This sequence joins TRBV27 and TRBJ2-2, with D maybe TRBD1 (6 bases). Trimming shortened V by 3 bases and J by 5 bases, and 16 bases separated the two germline ends. Germline CDR1 is MNHEY and CDR2 is SMNVEV (reference sequence). This CDR3 is 16 amino acids long. The CDR3 nucleotides read TGTGCCAGCAGTTTTACAGGGAATACTGGGACCGGGGAGCTGTTTTTT. Translated, it gives CASSFTGNTGTGELFF.

The V gene is TRBV27, the J gene TRBJ1-1; TRBD1 agrees at 8 bases. The ends lost 3 bases at V and 4 bases at J; junction bases unmatched: 10. Germline CDR1 and CDR2: MNHEY and SMNVEV (reference sequence). The CDR3 loop spans 16 amino acids. CDR3 DNA sequence: TGTGCCAGCAGTTTTTATGACAGGGGAATGGGCACTGAAGCTTTCTTT. Translating gives CASSFYDRGMGTEAFF.